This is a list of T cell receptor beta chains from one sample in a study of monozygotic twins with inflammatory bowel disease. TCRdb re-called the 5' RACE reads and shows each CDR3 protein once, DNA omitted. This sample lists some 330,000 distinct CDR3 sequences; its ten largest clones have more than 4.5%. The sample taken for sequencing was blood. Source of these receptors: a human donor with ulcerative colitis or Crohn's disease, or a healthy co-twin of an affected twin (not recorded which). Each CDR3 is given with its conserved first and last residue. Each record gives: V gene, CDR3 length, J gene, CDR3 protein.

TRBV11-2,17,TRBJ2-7,CASSLFRSSGANSEQYF
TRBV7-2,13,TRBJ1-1,CASSSRQNTEAFF
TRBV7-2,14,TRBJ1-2,CASSSLASPGGYTF
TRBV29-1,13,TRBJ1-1,CSVRRDSNTEAFF
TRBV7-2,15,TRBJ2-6,CASRGKDSGANVLTF
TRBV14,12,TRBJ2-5,CASSQREETQYF
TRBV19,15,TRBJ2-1,CATTGGEWVNNEQFF
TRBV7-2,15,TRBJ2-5,CASSLRRREQETQYF
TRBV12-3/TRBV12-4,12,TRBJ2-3,CASTGKIDTQYF
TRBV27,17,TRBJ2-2,CASSLEGSRGNTGELFF
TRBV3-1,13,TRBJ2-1,CASNRPGSNEQFF
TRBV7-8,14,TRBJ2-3,CASSNPWTTDTQYF
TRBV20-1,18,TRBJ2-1,CSAPLGTGTTISYNEQFF
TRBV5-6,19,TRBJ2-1,CASSSATSGFLSSYNEQFF
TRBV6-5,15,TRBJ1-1,CASSSRQGWGTEAFF
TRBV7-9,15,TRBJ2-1,CASTLRSGLGDEQFF
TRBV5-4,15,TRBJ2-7,CASSLIPSGDDEQYF
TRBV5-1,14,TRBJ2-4,CASSFRGGENIQYF
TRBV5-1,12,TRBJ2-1,CASSLGDDEQFF
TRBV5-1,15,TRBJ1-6,CASSLASGNNSPLHF
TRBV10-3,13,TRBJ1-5,CAIAGANNQPQHF
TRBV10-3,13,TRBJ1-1,CAISQTGSTEAFF
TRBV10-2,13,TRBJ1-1,CASRGTGSTEAFF
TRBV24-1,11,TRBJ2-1,CATSEGNEQLF
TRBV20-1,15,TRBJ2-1,CSARDPLAGAVEQFF
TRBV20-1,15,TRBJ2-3,CSAPIFGAGTDTQYF
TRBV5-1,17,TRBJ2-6,CASSLVIAGAGANVLTF
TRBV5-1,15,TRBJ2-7,CASSLSGGTPYEQYF
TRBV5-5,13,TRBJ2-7,CASSGMGFYEQYF
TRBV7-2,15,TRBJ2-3,CASSRGGLDTDTQYF
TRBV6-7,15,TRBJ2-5,CASHTGTSGQETQYF
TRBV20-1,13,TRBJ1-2,CSARDSYAYGYTF
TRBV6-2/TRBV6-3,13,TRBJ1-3,CASMWNSGNTIYF
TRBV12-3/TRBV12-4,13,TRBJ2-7,CASSPTDRDEQYF
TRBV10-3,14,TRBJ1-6,CAISGPTENSPLHF
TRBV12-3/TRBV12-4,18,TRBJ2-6,CASTFGGVGISGANVLTF